The entry that follows covers one T cell receptor beta chain sequence. The data originate from a study of blood T cell repertoires in COVID-19. About the study: Specimens from acute and convalescent COVID-19 originated in the United States, Italy and Spain.

The CDR3 loop spans 16 amino acids. From germline, CDR1 is LNHNV and CDR2 YYDKDF (reference sequence). Trimming shortened V by 0 bases and J by 6 bases, and 17 bases separated the two germline ends. As originally analysed: Reference gene primer amplification in the assay estimated nucleated cell counts. Produced via immunoSEQ multiplex PCR; TCRdb's table is partial and in-frame only. V and J calls plus clone size are reproduced from that table; the DNA served to infer D and trimming. The sample yields about 100,000 clones, about 86% seen once. Sequenced input: peripheral blood. This receptor was obtained from a woman older than 75 with active or convalescent COVID-19. V and J are TRBV15 and TRBJ1-2; tentatively, D is TRBD1 (6 bases). For the CDR3, the DNA is TGTGCCACCAGCAGAGAATCAAGCAGGGGACGGGATGGCTACACCTTC. This codes for CATSRESSRGRDGYTF. The variable domain in full, completed from reference TRBV15 and TRBJ1-2, reads DAMVIQNPRYQVTQFGKPVTLSCSQTLNHNVMYWYQQKSSQAPKLLFHYYDKDFNNEADTPDNFQSRRPNTSFCFLDIRSPGLGDTAMYLCATSRESSRGRDGYTFGSGTRLTVV.